The 5 T cell receptor beta chains in this list originate from one sample, sequenced in a study of a mutant IDH1 vaccine in newly diagnosed glioma. Measured with immunoSEQ multiplex PCR; TCRdb has only the in-frame clones, and not every one. This table has 40,000 to 45,000 clones, about 83% appearing once. As for time point: week 35, safety follow-up. Every single dose of the vaccine, 300 ug of mutant IDH1 20-mer peptide, came with topical imiquimod. These TCRs' antigens remain unknown. The sample in question was PBMCs, obtained from a glioma patient whose treatment included an IDH1 peptide vaccine. The receptors shown here come from a woman in her forties or fifties with glioma.

In DNA, the CDR3 is TGTGCCAGCAGCCAAGGACAGATCAATGAGCAGTTCTTC. Translation: CASSQGQINEQFF. The chain is built from TRBV7-2 and TRBJ2-1; tentative D call: TRBD1 (6 bases). CDR1 is SGHTA and CDR2 is FQGNSA in the germline V gene. Between the trimmed V and J ends, which lost 5 bases and 6 bases, there was a span of 11 bases. There are 13 residues in the CDR3.

This clone appeared once. The V gene is TRBV25-1, the J gene TRBJ1-2, with 7 nucleotides matching TRBD1. J was trimmed by 8 bases and V by 6 bases; bases with no gene match: 15. The CDR3 is 15 amino acids. Germline-derived CDR1 and CDR2 are MGHDK and SYGVNS. The CDR3 here is CASSLSTGKLGGYTF. The CDR3 DNA follows: TGTGCCAGCAGCCTATCGACAGGGAAGTTGGGGGGCTACACCTTC.

DNA for the CDR3: TGCGCCAGCAGCCAAGATCGGGTCGGTCAGGCGTTCTTC. The encoded protein is CASSQDRVGQAFF. V usage is TRBV4-3 and J usage is TRBJ2-1; D not resolved. This CDR3 is 13 amino acids long. Trimming shortened V by 0 bases and J by 15 bases, and 15 bases separated the two germline ends. The germline gives CDR1 LGHNA, CDR2 YSLEER.

The chain carries TRBV12-5 and TRBJ1-2, with a possible D match to TRBD1 (5 bases). Germline CDR1 reads LGHNT; CDR2 reads FRNRAP. Deletions cut 1 base from V and 1 base from J, with 13 bases between. This CDR3 has 16 residues. CDR3 region: CASGLGQGLNNYGYTF. CDR3 nucleotides: TGTGCTAGTGGTTTGGGCCAGGGCCTCAATAACTATGGCTACACCTTC.

This sequence joins TRBV19 and TRBJ1-5; no clear D gene. CDR1 LNHDA and CDR2 SQIVND come from the germline V gene (reference sequence). The CDR3 runs 16 residues. The germline V and J ends were trimmed by 2 bases and 0 bases, with 11 bases remaining between them. This CDR3 is CASSIIGTSSNQPQHF. The DNA of the CDR3 is TGTGCCAGTAGTATAATTGGCACCTCTAGCAATCAGCCCCAGCATTTT.